This paragraph reports one T cell receptor (beta chain). This sample was taken from a study of monozygotic twins with cystic fibrosis. This CDR3 region has 16 residues. The junction had 6 bases not matched to a gene; V was cut back by 1 base and J by 4 bases. Germline V gene data show CDR1 as SGHVS and CDR2 as FQNEAQ. Sequencing used immunoSEQ multiplex PCR; TCRdb keeps in-frame clones, though not all of them. The sample lists fewer than 30,000 clones; about 85% were seen once. Specimen: blood. V gene TRBV7-8 combines with J gene TRBJ2-1, with 8 bases matching TRBD2. The source of this sequence is a girl aged 2 to 10 with cystic fibrosis. This CDR3 reads CASSLVSSGTYNEQFF. In DNA form, the CDR3 reads TGTGCCAGCAGCTTAGTAAGTAGCGGGACGTACAATGAGCAGTTCTTC.